The subject of this entry is one T cell receptor (beta chain). The sample originates from a study of shared T cell receptors in the human thymus. The assay was immunoSEQ multiplex PCR, and TCRdb's table has in-frame clones only and misses some. The sample records under 850,000 clones, approximately 90% being singletons. The germline V gene encodes CDR1 MNHEY and CDR2 SMNVEV (reference sequence). This CDR3 region has 13 residues. V shed 8 bases and J shed 0 bases, with 10 bases lying between them. The sample was also reused in another study, on human thymus T cells. From that report: The thymus tissue came from resections taken during corrective heart surgery.

The sample comprised thymocytes. The receptor was derived from a boy less than two years old with a congenital heart defect. The chain employs TRBV27 and TRBJ1-2, with D hard to call. The CDR3 nucleotides are TGTGCCAGCTTTTTACTAACTAACTATGGCTACACCTTC. Amino acid sequence: CASFLLTNYGYTF.